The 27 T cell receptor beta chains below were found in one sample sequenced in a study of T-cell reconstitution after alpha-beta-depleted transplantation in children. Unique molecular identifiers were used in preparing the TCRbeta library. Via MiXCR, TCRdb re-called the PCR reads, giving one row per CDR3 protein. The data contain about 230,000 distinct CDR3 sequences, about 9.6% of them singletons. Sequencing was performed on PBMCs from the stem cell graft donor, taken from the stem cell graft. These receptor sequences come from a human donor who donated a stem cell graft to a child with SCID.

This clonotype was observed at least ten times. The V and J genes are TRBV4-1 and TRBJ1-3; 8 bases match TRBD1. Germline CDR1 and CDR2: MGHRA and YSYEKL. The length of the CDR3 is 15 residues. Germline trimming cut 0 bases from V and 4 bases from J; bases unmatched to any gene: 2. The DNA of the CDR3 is TGCGCCAGCAGCCAAGACAGGGGGCACGGAAACACCATATATTTT. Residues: CASSQDRGHGNTIYF.

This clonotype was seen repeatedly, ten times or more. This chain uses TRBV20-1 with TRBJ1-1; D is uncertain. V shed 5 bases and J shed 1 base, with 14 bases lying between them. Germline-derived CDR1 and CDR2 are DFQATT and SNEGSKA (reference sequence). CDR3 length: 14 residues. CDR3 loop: CSASLGSGNTEAFF. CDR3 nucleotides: TGCAGTGCTTCGCTCGGTTCGGGGAACACTGAAGCTTTCTTT.

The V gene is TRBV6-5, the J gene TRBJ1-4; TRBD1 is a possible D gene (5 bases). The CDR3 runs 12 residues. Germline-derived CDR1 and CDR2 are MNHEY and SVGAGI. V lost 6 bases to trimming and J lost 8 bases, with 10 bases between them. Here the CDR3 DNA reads TGTGCCAGCAGCCAGGGAGGAGAAAAACTGTTTTTT. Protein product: CASSQGGEKLFF.

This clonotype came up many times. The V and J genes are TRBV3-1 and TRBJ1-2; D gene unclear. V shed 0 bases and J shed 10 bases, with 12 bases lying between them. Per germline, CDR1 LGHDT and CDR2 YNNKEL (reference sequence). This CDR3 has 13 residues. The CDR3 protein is CASSQDLGRLYTF. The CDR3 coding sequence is TGTGCCAGCAGCCAAGATCTTGGCAGGCTCTACACCTTC.

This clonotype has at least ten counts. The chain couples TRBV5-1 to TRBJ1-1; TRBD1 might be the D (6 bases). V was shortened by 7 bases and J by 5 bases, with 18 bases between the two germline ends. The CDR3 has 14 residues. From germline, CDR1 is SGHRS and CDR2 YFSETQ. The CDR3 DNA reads TGCGCCAGCTGCCTCCAGGGGATGGGGACTGAAGCTTTCTTT. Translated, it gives CASCLQGMGTEAFF. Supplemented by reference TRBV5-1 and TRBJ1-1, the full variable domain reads KAGVTQTPRYLIKTRGQQVTLSCSPISGHRSVSWYQQTPGQGLQFLFEYFSETQRNKGNFPGRFSGRQFSNSRSEMNVSTLELGDSALYLCASCLQGMGTEAFFGQGTRLTVV.

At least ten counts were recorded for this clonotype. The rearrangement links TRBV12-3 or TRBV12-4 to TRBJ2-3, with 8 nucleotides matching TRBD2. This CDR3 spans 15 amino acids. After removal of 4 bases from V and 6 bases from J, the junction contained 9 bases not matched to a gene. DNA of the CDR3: TGTGCCAGCAGTTCCATGGTCGGGGGGGCCGATACGCAGTATTTT. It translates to CASSSMVGGADTQYF.

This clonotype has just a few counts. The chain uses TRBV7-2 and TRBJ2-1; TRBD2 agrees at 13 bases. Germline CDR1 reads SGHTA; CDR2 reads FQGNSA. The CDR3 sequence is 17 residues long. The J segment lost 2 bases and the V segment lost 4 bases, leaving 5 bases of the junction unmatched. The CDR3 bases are TGTGCCAGCAGCTCACTAGCGGGGGGGCTGACCTACAATGAGCAGTTCTTC. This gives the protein CASSSLAGGLTYNEQFF.

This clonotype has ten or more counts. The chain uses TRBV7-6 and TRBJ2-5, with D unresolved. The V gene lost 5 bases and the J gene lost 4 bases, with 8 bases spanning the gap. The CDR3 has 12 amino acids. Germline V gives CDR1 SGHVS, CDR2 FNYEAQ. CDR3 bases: TGTGCCAGCAGCCACTCTTTAGAGACCCAGTACTTC. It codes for CASSHSLETQYF.

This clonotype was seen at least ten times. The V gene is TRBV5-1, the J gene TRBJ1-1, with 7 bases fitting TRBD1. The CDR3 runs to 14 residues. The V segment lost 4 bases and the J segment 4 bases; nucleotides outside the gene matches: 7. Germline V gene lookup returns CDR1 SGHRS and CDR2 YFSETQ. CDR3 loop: CASSPTGAATEAFF. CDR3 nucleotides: TGCGCCAGCAGCCCAACAGGGGCGGCCACTGAAGCTTTCTTT.

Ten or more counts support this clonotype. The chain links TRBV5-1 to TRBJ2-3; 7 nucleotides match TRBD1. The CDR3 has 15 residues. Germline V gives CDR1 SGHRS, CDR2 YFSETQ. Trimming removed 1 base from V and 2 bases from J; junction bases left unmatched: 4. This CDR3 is CASSLPGGTTDTQYF. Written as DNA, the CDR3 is TGCGCCAGCAGCTTGCCAGGGGGAACCACAGATACGCAGTATTTT.

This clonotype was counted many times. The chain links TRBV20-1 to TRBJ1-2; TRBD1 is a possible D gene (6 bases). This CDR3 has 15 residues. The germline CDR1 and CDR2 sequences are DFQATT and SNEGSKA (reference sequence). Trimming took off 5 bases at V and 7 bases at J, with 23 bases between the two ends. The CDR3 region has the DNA TGCAGTGCTCCCAACCGGGACACGTCGGCCCGTGGCTACACCTTC. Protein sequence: CSAPNRDTSARGYTF.

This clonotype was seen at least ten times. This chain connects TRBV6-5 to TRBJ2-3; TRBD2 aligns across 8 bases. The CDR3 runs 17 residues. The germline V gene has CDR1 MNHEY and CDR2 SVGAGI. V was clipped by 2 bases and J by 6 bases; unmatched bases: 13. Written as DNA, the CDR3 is TGTGCCAGCAGTTACGTGGGCGGGGGGTACTCACGGGATACGCAGTATTTT. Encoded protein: CASSYVGGGYSRDTQYF.

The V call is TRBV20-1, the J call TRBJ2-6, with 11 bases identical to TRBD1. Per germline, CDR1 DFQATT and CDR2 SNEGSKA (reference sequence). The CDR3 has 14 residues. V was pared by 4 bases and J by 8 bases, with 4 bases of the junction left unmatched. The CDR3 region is CSATGQGDTNVLTF. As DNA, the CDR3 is TGCAGTGCTACGGGACAGGGGGACACCAACGTCCTGACTTTC.

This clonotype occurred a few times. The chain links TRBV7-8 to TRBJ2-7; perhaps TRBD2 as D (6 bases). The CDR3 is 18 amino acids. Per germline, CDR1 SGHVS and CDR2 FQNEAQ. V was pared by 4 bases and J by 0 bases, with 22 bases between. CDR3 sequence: CASSSEPAGRPSSYEQYF. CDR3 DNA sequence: TGTGCCAGCAGCTCCGAACCCGCGGGACGCCCAAGCTCCTACGAGCAGTACTTC.

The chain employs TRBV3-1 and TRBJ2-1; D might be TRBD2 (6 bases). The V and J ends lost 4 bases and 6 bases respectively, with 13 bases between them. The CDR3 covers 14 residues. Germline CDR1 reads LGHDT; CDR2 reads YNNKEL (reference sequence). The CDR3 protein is CASSPAGFANEQFF. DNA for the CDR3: TGTGCCAGCAGCCCGGCGGGGTTTGCCAATGAGCAGTTCTTC.

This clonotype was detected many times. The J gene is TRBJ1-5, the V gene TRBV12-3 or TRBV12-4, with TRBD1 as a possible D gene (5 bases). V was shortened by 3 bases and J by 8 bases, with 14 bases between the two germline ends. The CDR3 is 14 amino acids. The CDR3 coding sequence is TGTGCCAGCAGTTTGGTCAGTTGGGGGGAGCCCCAGCATTTT. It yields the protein CASSLVSWGEPQHF.

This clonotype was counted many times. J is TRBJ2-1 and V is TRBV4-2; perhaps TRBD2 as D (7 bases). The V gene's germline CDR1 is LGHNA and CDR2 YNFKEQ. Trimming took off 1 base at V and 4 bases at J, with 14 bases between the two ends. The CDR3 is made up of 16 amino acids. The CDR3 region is CASSQGSGGGYNEQFF. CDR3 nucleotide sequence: TGTGCCAGCAGCCAAGGGTCGGGGGGCGGATACAATGAGCAGTTCTTC.

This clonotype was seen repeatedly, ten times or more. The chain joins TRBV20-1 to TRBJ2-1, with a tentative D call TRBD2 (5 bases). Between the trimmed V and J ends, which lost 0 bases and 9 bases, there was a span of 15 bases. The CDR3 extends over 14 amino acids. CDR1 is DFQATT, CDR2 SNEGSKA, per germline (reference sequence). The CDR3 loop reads CSARDGLQPGEQFF. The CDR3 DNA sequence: TGCAGTGCTAGAGATGGACTCCAGCCCGGTGAGCAGTTCTTC.

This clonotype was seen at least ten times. CDR3 in amino acids: CASSSARLAGGDSQYF. The CDR3 bases are TGTGCCAGCAGTTCCGCAAGACTAGCGGGGGGGGATTCCCAGTACTTC. The V call is TRBV12-3 or TRBV12-4, the J call TRBJ2-5; 14 bases match TRBD2. J lost 9 bases, V lost 4 bases, and 10 bases had no gene match. The CDR3 is made up of 16 amino acids.

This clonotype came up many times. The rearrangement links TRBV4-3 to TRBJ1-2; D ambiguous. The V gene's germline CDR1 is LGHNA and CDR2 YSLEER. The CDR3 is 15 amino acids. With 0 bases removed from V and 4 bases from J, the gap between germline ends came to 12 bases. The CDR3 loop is CASSQELVSGYGYTF. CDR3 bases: TGCGCCAGCAGCCAAGAGTTGGTCTCGGGCTATGGCTACACCTTC.

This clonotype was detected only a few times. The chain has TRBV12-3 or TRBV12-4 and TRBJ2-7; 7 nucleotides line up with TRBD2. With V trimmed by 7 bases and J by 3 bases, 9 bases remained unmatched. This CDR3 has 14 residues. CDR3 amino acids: CASTPGEGNYEQYF. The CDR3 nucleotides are TGTGCCAGCACCCCCGGGGAGGGGAACTACGAGCAGTACTTC.

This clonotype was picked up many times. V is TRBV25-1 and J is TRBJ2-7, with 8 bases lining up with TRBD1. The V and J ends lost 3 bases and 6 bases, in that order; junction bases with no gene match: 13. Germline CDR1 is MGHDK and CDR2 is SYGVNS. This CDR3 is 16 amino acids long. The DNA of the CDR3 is TGTGCCAGCAGTGAGTCTCCGGGACAGGTCCTTCGCGAGCAGTACTTC. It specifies CASSESPGQVLREQYF.

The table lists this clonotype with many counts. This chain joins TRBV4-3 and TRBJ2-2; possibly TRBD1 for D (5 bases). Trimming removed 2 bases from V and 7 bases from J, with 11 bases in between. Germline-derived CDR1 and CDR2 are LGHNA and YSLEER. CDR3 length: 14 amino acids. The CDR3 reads CASSQQGSGGELFF. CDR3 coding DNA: TGCGCCAGCAGCCAACAGGGTTCGGGCGGGGAGCTGTTTTTT.

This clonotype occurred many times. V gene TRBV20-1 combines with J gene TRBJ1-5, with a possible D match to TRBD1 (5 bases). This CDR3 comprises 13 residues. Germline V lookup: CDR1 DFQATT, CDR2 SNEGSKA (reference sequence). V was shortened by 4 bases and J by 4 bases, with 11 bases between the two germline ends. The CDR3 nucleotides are TGCAGTGCTACTGGACAACCAAATCAGCCCCAGCATTTT. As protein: CSATGQPNQPQHF.

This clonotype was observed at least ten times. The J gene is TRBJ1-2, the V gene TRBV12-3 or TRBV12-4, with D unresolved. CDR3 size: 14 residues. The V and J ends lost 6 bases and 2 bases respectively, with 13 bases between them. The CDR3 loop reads CASSQSGKNYGYTF. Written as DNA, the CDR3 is TGTGCCAGCAGCCAATCGGGGAAGAACTATGGCTACACCTTC.

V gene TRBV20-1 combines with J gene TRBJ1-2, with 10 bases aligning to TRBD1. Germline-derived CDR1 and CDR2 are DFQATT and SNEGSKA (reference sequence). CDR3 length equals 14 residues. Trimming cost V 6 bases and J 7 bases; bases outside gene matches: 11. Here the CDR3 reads CSAPGQGRASGYTF. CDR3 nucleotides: TGCAGTGCCCCGGGACAGGGGAGAGCCTCTGGCTACACCTTC.

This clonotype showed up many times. The chain's CDR3 is CASSFVGNKNSPLHF. CDR3 in DNA: TGTGCCAGCAGTTTTGTGGGCAATAAAAATTCACCCCTCCACTTT. V usage is TRBV27 and J usage is TRBJ1-6; D is undetermined. The CDR3 has 15 residues. Germline V gene lookup returns CDR1 MNHEY and CDR2 SMNVEV (reference sequence). V dropped 3 bases and J dropped 7 bases, with 13 bases sitting between them.